This TCR beta chain was observed in a study of human T cells and chemical hapten exposure (TCRdb year 2021). Context from the whole study: For sensitization, 2% DPC in acetone was applied to a roughly 2 cm by roughly 2 cm area of upper inner arm skin. Libraries were pooled for sequencing, and per-sample TCR yields varied mainly because of small differences in library volumes within the pool. The study tracked peripheral blood TCR repertoire changes in vivo during primary and secondary sensitization to the hapten diphenylcyclopropenone (DPC) in alopecia patients. Patch testing was performed on the upper back with Finn chambers containing 0.01% DPC, and the patch tests were scored after 6 days according to International Contact Dermatitis Research Group standards. Roughly 30 alopecia patients gave blood for TCR sequencing at one to four time points (pre-sensitization, 2, 6 and 24 weeks). Blood samples were taken from patients before sensitization (week 0) and at 2, 6 and about 24 weeks after DPC sensitization. Patients additionally received weekly therapeutic DPC doses to the scalp throughout the approximately 25-week study period. Most of the patients in the cohort were female, and the cohort covered alopecia areata with under or over 50% scalp involvement, alopecia totalis and alopecia universalis. General study outcomes and caveats: Because all patients had alopecia, a presumed autoimmune disease, the immune response of the patients might differ from that of healthy individuals. After repeated subsampling, changes were observed in the strength of the expansion versus patch-test correlation and in the threshold at which the correlation became significant. DPC sensitization did not change the number of TCRs with a frequency above 1 in 1000, and there was no evidence of changes in global repertoire structure. Compared with pre-sensitization or healthy control sets, expanded TCRs formed significantly more large CDR3 similarity clusters, which is consistent with antigen-driven responses. Patch test score was positively correlated with the number of PT1 expanded TCRs, with significance at thresholds 8, 16 and 32 but not at 4.

Including cysteine and phenylalanine, the CDR3 has 12 amino acids. CDR3 DNA is the only sequence kept; it has 36 bases, read in frame from the first base. V gives up 5 bases and J gives up 6 bases, and the segment between their germline ends measures 8 bases. Receptor amplification or capture employed RACE. The data were produced on a NextSeq 500. During library preparation, unique molecular identifiers were attached to individual cDNA molecules so that TCRs could be counted in a quantitative, reproducible way. Each blood RNA sample was used to sequence both TCR alpha and TCR beta chains. The study's processing was this. The median number of TCRs per sample was approximately 93,000, ranging from about 23,224 to 750,000. V, J and CDR3 annotation of the TCR reads was performed with the Decombinator software suite. Every sample was subsampled to the same number of TCRs (28,000) for the PS versus PT1 abundance plots. Expanded TCRs were defined as absent before sensitization and observed at least eight times at the 2-week time point. TCRdb trimmed the raw reads at Q25, called clones with MiXCR and kept productive beta chains. All rows with the same CDR3 protein become a single entry with the most common DNA and genes. TCRdb, not the original authors, processed these V and J calls. The sample profile shows roughly 60,000 distinct CDR3 sequences; 9.5% to 15% of them were found once. 2.4% of the sample lies in the top ten.

The sample's time point label, in plain terms: patch test 3, about 24 weeks after DPC sensitization. The intended sense of this specimen's treatment or condition label: therapeutic diphenylcyclopropenone sensitization with weekly scalp DPC. Blood at each patch-test visit was drawn before the patch test was applied. To be eligible, patients had to be aged 18 to 70, diagnosed with alopecia and judged suitable for DPC therapy, while pregnant patients were excluded. Total RNA was isolated from unfractionated whole blood collected in Tempus Blood RNA tubes. Regarding this clonotype: It lacks a known antigen. Per-base qualities were not stored, and no clone one base away is much larger.

The sequence was collected from a man aged 25 to 40 with alopecia areata. Some clones in this sample may be carry-over from other donors' samples. The rearranged segments are TRBV12-3 or TRBV12-4 and TRBJ2-1; the D gene is possibly TRBD1, with 6 bases matching. The starting material was whole blood, obtained in connection with sensitization to the hapten diphenylcyclopropenone (DPC). The CDR3: CASSRTVNEQFF. The DNA sequence reads TGTGCCAGCAGTCGGACAGTCAATGAGCAGTTCTTC.